This is a list of T cell receptor beta chains from one sample in a study of blood T cells in healthy people across ages. TCRdb re-analysed the 5' RACE reads in MiXCR, keeping a single row per CDR3 protein. This table has roughly 700,000 distinct CDR3 sequences, around half appearing once. Material for sequencing was blood. The receptors were sampled from a woman aged 55-69 years in good health. Both conserved end residues are trimmed from each CDR3. A D gene is named only where the DNA matches it firmly.

j_call d_call v_call cdr3_aa
TRBJ2-7 TRBD2 TRBV6-5 ASSGLAGGLEQY
TRBJ2-1 TRBD2 TRBV12-3/TRBV12-4 ASSKAGSAYNEQF
TRBJ2-5 TRBD2 TRBV20-1 SGGAGGSMETQY
TRBJ2-3 NA TRBV20-1 SGGALSTDTQY
TRBJ2-7 TRBD2 TRBV28 ASSLAGGESYEQY
TRBJ2-7 TRBD1 TRBV29-1 SVRTGDEQY
TRBJ2-7 NA TRBV12-3/TRBV12-4 ASSFSAMYSNEQY
TRBJ1-3 NA TRBV20-1 SARETNTIY
TRBJ1-2 NA TRBV6-2/TRBV6-3 ASSLGSRGYT
TRBJ2-7 NA TRBV6-5 ASRPRTGPRY
TRBJ1-1 NA TRBV9 ASSVDDPVTEAF
TRBJ1-2 NA TRBV7-9 ASSLVPGTYT
TRBJ2-5 TRBD2 TRBV18 ASSPLASGSVVETQY
TRBJ1-1 NA TRBV7-9 ASSSMGGDTEAF
TRBJ2-5 NA TRBV28 ASSLLFGTQY
TRBJ2-4 NA TRBV4-3 ASSQGDLAKNIQY
TRBJ2-1 NA TRBV11-1 ASSEELGAAYNEQF
TRBJ2-7 TRBD1 TRBV7-2 ASSSYGTGGEQY
TRBJ2-4 NA TRBV6-2/TRBV6-3 ASSYSTAGERDIQY
TRBJ2-7 TRBD2 TRBV7-2 ASRTGPSGSNEQY
TRBJ1-2 TRBD1 TRBV4-3 ASSQSTGALGYT
TRBJ2-7 NA TRBV29-1 SVGRQSYEQY
TRBJ1-4 NA TRBV4-3 ASSQEWDGNEKLF
TRBJ2-3 NA TRBV20-1 SARLATGSSTDTQY
TRBJ2-1 TRBD2 TRBV20-1 SGYNSGRAWDEQF
TRBJ1-2 NA TRBV6-2/TRBV6-3 ASSPDPDYGYT
NA NA TRBV20-1 GARLIYEQY
TRBJ1-1 NA TRBV30 AWSPPEAEAF
TRBJ1-2 TRBD1 TRBV5-1 ASSLRQGGPNYGYT
TRBJ2-3 NA TRBV27 ASSLSGTRTDTQY
TRBJ2-7 TRBD2 TRBV7-2 ASSLGGLAGGVYEQY
TRBJ2-5 TRBD1 TRBV7-2 ASSPTSGTGRETQY
TRBJ2-5 TRBD2 TRBV9 ASSGGGLVQETQY
TRBJ1-2 NA TRBV3-1 ASSQRDLGVEGYT
TRBJ2-3 TRBD1 TRBV4-3 ASSQDQQGARDTQY
TRBJ1-1 NA TRBV28 ASRQARTENTEAF
TRBJ2-3 NA TRBV20-1 SARARGAPTDTQY
TRBJ2-5 NA TRBV28 VSSLNTGGRDSYNEQY
TRBJ2-7 NA TRBV5-5 ASSLWVSNEQY
TRBJ2-5 NA TRBV4-3 ASSRIGEETQY
TRBJ2-7 NA TRBV19 ASSPLSASRSYEQY
TRBJ1-6 NA TRBV2 ASSERQLERSPLH
TRBJ2-3 NA TRBV5-1 ASSTEAATDTQY
TRBJ2-1 NA TRBV10-3 TISDFVQSGALNEQF
TRBJ2-2 TRBD2 TRBV4-1 ASSQKTSGSTGELF
TRBJ2-1 NA TRBV6-5 ASSQGTGAEQF
TRBJ2-3 NA TRBV6-2/TRBV6-3 ASSYSGGRFTDTQY
TRBJ2-1 TRBD2 TRBV20-1 SAPLTSGGNEQF
TRBJ2-7 NA TRBV20-1 SAEGGGLSYEQY
TRBJ2-7 TRBD1 TRBV14 ASSQGQGRIYEQY
TRBJ2-1 NA TRBV20-1 SARGRWSGDYNEQF
TRBJ2-1 NA TRBV7-9 ASSLGLVAAAYNEQF
TRBJ2-7 NA TRBV29-1 SAPRGSNGSAYNEQY
TRBJ1-2 TRBD1 TRBV29-1 SALTGGGYT
TRBJ1-4 NA TRBV7-8 ASSLTGPATNEKLF
TRBJ2-5 TRBD2 TRBV27 ASSPRLAGGPDREKETQY
TRBJ1-1 NA TRBV7-2 ASSFRVAGNTEAF
TRBJ2-7 NA TRBV12-3/TRBV12-4 ASSLAEAYEQY
TRBJ2-2 TRBD2 TRBV12-5 ASGPGTSGTKELF
TRBJ1-2 NA TRBV6-5 ASSYSNEGNYGYT